This T cell receptor beta chain comes out of a study of early T cells in non-severe SARS-CoV-2 infection. Study information: It was bulk RNA from unsorted whole blood that was sequenced, and the chains were unpaired.

V gave up 7 bases and J gave up 5 bases, with 14 bases separating them. The length of the CDR3 is 14 residues. CDR1 is LGHDT and CDR2 is YNNKEL in the germline V gene (reference sequence). Study-wide results and caveats: Lookups in VDJdb leaned toward anti-spike CD8 responses and missed private and CD4 specificities.

This clonotype showed up many times. Antigen: not known. Via MiXCR, TCRdb re-called the 5' RACE reads, giving one row per CDR3 protein. The sample carries 75,000 to 100,000 distinct CDR3 sequences, around 15% recorded once. This sequence joins TRBV3-1 and TRBJ1-4, with a weak D call TRBD1 (6 bases). The origin of this receptor is an adult who was a healthcare worker with PCR-confirmed SARS-CoV-2 infection or an uninfected control (not recorded which). Input material: whole blood. The chain's CDR3 is CASTSGGGNEKLFF. CDR3 nucleotides: TGTGCCAGCACCTCCGGAGGGGGGAATGAAAAACTGTTTTTT.